The 5 T cell receptor beta chains reported below all come from one sample, sequenced in a study of blood T cell repertoires in COVID-19. Some clones are missing from TCRdb's copy, which holds only in-frame ones; the method was immunoSEQ multiplex PCR. This sample has some 45,000 clones, with roughly 90% found just once. The sequenced sample was peripheral blood. The origin of the receptors is a human donor in a cohort sampled during active COVID-19.

The rearrangement uses TRBV30 and TRBJ1-2; D unclear. The V gene lost 2 bases and the J gene lost 0 bases, with 13 bases spanning the gap. The CDR3 is made up of 15 amino acids. Germline CDR1 and CDR2: GTSNPN and SVGIG (reference sequence). CDR3 sequence: CAWSSVRRPNYGYTF. DNA for the CDR3: TGTGCCTGGAGTAGCGTACGGCGGCCTAACTATGGCTACACCTTC.

The chain couples TRBV27 to TRBJ1-2, with 9 bases identical to TRBD1. The CDR3 length is 16 residues. Looked up from germline, CDR1 is MNHEY and CDR2 is SMNVEV (reference sequence). The trim removed 0 bases at V and 4 bases at J, leaving 6 bases unmatched. The DNA of the CDR3 is TGTGCCAGCAGTTTATCCACCACAGGGGGCGTCTATGGCTACACCTTC. It codes for CASSLSTTGGVYGYTF.

This chain joins TRBV9 and TRBJ1-2; D possibly corresponds to TRBD1 (5 bases). Germline V gives CDR1 SGDLS, CDR2 YYNGEE. The CDR3 has 13 amino acids. The ends were cut back, 7 bases at V and 8 bases at J, with 18 bases in the middle. The CDR3 DNA reads TGTGCCAGCGCGCGGGGGGAGGCAAAGGGCTACACCTTC. It encodes CASARGEAKGYTF.

This chain joins TRBV7-9 and TRBJ1-1, with D unclear. V shed 8 bases and J shed 5 bases, with 9 bases lying between them. This CDR3 has 11 amino acids. Germline lookup yields CDR1 SEHNR and CDR2 FQNEAQ (reference sequence). The CDR3 DNA reads as TGTGCCAGCGTATACGGGACTGAAGCTTTCTTT. It is translated as CASVYGTEAFF.

The genes are TRBV3-1 (or the pseudogene TRBV3-2) and TRBJ2-2, with D unclear. V lost 0 bases, J lost 6 bases, and 11 bases lay in between. There are 15 residues in the CDR3. The germline CDR1 and CDR2 sequences are LGHDT and YNNKEL (reference sequence). This CDR3 reads CASSQDQRRPGELFF. The CDR3 DNA reads as TGTGCCAGCAGCCAAGATCAGAGGCGACCCGGGGAGCTGTTTTTT.